This T cell receptor beta chain originates from a study of blood T cells in healthy people across ages. Each donor gave approximately 9.5 milliliters of peripheral blood. This CDR3 contains 16 residues. V lost 2 bases, J lost 0 bases, and 13 bases lay in between. The germline CDR1 and CDR2 sequences are MNHEY and SVGEGT. Primed by a sample-barcoded 5' primer and a J-beta primer mix, a second PCR proceeded for roughly 7 to 11 cycles. Each TCR beta cDNA got a 12-nucleotide random molecular identifier. TCRdb reanalysed the 5' RACE reads using MiXCR and keeps one entry per CDR3 protein. In the table there are under 850,000 distinct CDR3 sequences, roughly 35% of which are singletons.

The sequence derives from a man younger than 30 in good health. The V gene is TRBV6-2 or TRBV6-3, the J gene TRBJ1-2, with unresolved D. The sample was blood. CDR3 protein: CASSYRTGNPNYGYTF. The CDR3 nucleotides are TGTGCCAGCAGTTACCGAACGGGGAACCCTAACTATGGCTACACCTTC.